This passage covers 12 T cell receptor beta chains from one sample sequenced in a study of T cells after posttransplantation cyclophosphamide (TCRdb year 2016). Libraries were constructed by the immunoSEQ multiplex PCR assay. TCRdb stores this immuneACCESS table with in-frame sequences only. Part of the clones is absent; in the studies checked, under half of the shortfall reflects unresolved V genes, and no reason is known for the rest. This sample includes 41,000 or so clones, and none of them was observed just once. The leading ten clones occupy roughly 5.9% of the sample. The sequencing input was PBMCs. The source of these receptors is a man aged 30 to 45 in good health and a related stem cell transplant donor.

This clone was picked up many times. The chain recombines TRBV9 with TRBJ1-4; D call uncertain. Looked up from germline, CDR1 is SGDLS and CDR2 is YYNGEE. With 4 bases removed from V and 4 bases from J, the gap between germline ends came to 8 bases. The CDR3 totals 13 residues. The chain's CDR3 is CASSPGVNEKLFF. CDR3 DNA: TGTGCCAGCAGCCCCGGGGTTAATGAAAAACTGTTTTTT. Full variable domain (rest looked up from reference TRBV9 and TRBJ1-4): DSGVTQTPKHLITATGQRVTLRCSPRSGDLSVYWYQQSLDQGLQFLIQYYNGEERAKGNILERFSAQQFPDLHSELNLSSLELGDSALYFCASSPGVNEKLFFGSGTQLSVL.

There are many counts of this clone. The CDR3 nucleotides are TGTGCCAGCAGCTCGGAACAAACGGGTCAGCCCCAGCATTTT. It specifies CASSSEQTGQPQHF. The rearrangement joins TRBV7-6 to TRBJ1-5; D remains unclear. V lost 4 bases, J lost 6 bases, and 13 bases lay in between. The CDR3 spans 14 residues. Germline assignment: CDR1 SGHVS and CDR2 FNYEAQ.

The chain is built from TRBV5-6 and TRBJ2-5, with 8 bases fitting TRBD2. Germline V gene sequence: CDR1 SGHDT, CDR2 YYEEEE. Germline trimming cut 4 bases from V and 1 base from J; bases unmatched to any gene: 12. The CDR3 runs 17 residues. The CDR3 sequence is CASSPSGTRGPQETQYF. The CDR3 nucleotides read TGTGCCAGCAGCCCTTCCGGGACTAGGGGCCCCCAAGAGACCCAGTACTTC.

This clone was counted at least ten times. The chain couples TRBV7-2 to TRBJ2-7, with TRBD2 identical over 7 bases. Germline V lookup: CDR1 SGHTA, CDR2 FQGNSA. The V and J ends lost 6 bases and 3 bases, in that order; junction bases with no gene match: 8. The CDR3 runs 14 residues. The CDR3: CASSHPGGDYEQYF. The DNA for the CDR3 is TGTGCCAGCAGTCACCCGGGGGGAGACTACGAGCAGTACTTC.

The gene calls are TRBV7-8 and TRBJ1-5, with TRBD1 matching over 8 bases. Germline V gives CDR1 SGHVS, CDR2 FQNEAQ. The CDR3 extends over 15 amino acids. After removal of 6 bases from V and 3 bases from J, the junction contained 7 bases not matched to a gene. The CDR3 nucleotides are TGTGCCAGCAGAATAGGGACAGGAGTCAATCAGCCCCAGCATTTT. This gives the protein CASRIGTGVNQPQHF.

This clone was counted ten times or more. J is TRBJ1-2 and V is TRBV7-9, with D possibly matching TRBD1 (5 bases). The CDR3 sequence is 14 residues long. The germline CDR1 and CDR2 sequences are SEHNR and FQNEAQ (reference sequence). Trimming took 3 bases from V and 5 from J, leaving 13 bases between them. The CDR3 DNA reads as TGTGCCAGCAGCTTGACGGACACAGGTTATGGCTACACCTTC. This encodes CASSLTDTGYGYTF. The entire variable domain, with the rest obtained from reference TRBV7-9 and TRBJ1-2, is as follows: DTGVSQNPRHKITKRGQNVTFRCDPISEHNRLYWYRQTLGQGPEFLTYFQNEAQLEKSRLLSDRFSAERPKGSFSTLEIQRTEQGDSAMYLCASSLTDTGYGYTFGSGTRLTVV.

This chain links TRBV6-1 with TRBJ1-5, with unresolved D. The V end lost 4 bases, the J end lost 5 bases, and 18 bases lay between the germline ends. The length of the CDR3 is 16 residues. The germline gives CDR1 MNHNS, CDR2 SASEGT. The CDR3 nucleotides read TGTGCCAGCAGTGGGCCCATCCCCCTCTTCGATCAGCCCCAGCATTTT. Translated: CASSGPIPLFDQPQHF.

This clone has ten or more counts. This sequence joins TRBV28 and TRBJ2-1; 7 bases match TRBD1. The length of the CDR3 is 13 residues. The ends lost 6 bases at V and 6 bases at J; junction bases unmatched: 5. Germline loops: CDR1 MDHEN, CDR2 SYDVKM. The CDR3 region has the DNA TGTGCCAGCAGCTGGACAGGAATCAATGAGCAGTTCTTC. Translated, it gives CASSWTGINEQFF. Supplemented by reference TRBV28 and TRBJ2-1, the full variable domain reads DVKVTQSSRYLVKRTGEKVFLECVQDMDHENMFWYRQDPGLGLRLIYFSYDVKMKEKGDIPEGYSVSREKKERFSLILESASTNQTSMYLCASSWTGINEQFFGPGTRLTVL.

This chain uses TRBV4-1 with TRBJ2-1, with TRBD2 matching 10 bases. V dropped 0 bases and J dropped 7; count of bases not matched to a gene: 9. The germline gives CDR1 MGHRA, CDR2 YSYEKL. This CDR3 comprises 17 residues. CDR3 protein: CASSQDEGTSEWNEQFF. The CDR3 DNA sequence: TGCGCCAGCAGCCAAGATGAGGGGACTAGCGAGTGGAATGAGCAGTTCTTC.

This clone was counted ten times or more. The J gene is TRBJ2-7, the V gene TRBV4-1, with TRBD2 as a possible D gene (5 bases). Per the germline V gene, CDR1 is MGHRA and CDR2 is YSYEKL. V lost 4 bases, J lost 9 bases, and 13 bases lay in between. The CDR3 sequence is 12 residues long. This chain's CDR3 is CASSPPRGLQYF. The CDR3 DNA reads TGCGCCAGCAGCCCTCCACGGGGTTTGCAGTACTTC.

This clone was seen at least ten times. The chain links TRBV15 to TRBJ2-1, with a tentative D call TRBD2 (7 bases). CDR1 is LNHNV and CDR2 is YYDKDF in the germline V gene (reference sequence). V lost 1 base, J lost 6 bases, and 16 bases lay in between. The CDR3 spans 16 residues. In nucleotides, the CDR3 is TGTGCCACCAGCAGAGGGGGAGGGGGAGCCTTCAATGAGCAGTTCTTC. It encodes CATSRGGGGAFNEQFF.

This clone was picked up many times. The germline gene is not matched at one end of the junction; a read error may be the cause. The V and J genes are TRBV7-3 and TRBJ2-3; D remains unclear. CDR1 and CDR2 from the germline V gene are SGHTA and FQGTGA. The CDR3 loop spans 15 amino acids. The CDR3 region has the DNA TGTGCCAGCAAGCTTGGGCCAGGAAGCACCGATACGCAGTATTTT. Protein product: CASKLGPGSTDTQYF.